This TCR beta chain was identified in a study of T-cell memory formation after mild COVID-19. About the study: TCR clusters were mostly confined to one donor each. Study-level points and caveats: The study found balanced CD4/CD8 in clones contracting day 15 to 85 and a CD4+ lean in later expanders. Clones which contracted sat mainly in CM and EM if CD4+, and in EMRA if CD8+.

About this clonotype: What it recognizes is unknown.

TCRdb recomputed calls from the 5' RACE reads with MiXCR, one row per CDR3 protein. The sample yields around 310,000 distinct CDR3 sequences, about 20% seen once. Trimming cost V 8 bases and J 7 bases, with 11 bases left between them. This CDR3 comprises 12 residues. CDR1 is MNHEY and CDR2 is SVGAGI in the germline V gene. The chain links TRBV6-5 to TRBJ2-2; possible D gene TRBD2, 5 bases. This TCR came from a man aged 18 to 29 who had mild COVID-19 (a few samples of this study predate the infection). Cell type and time point are not known. The sequenced sample was PBMCs or a T cell subset sorted from them (not recorded which). The CDR3 DNA reads as TGTGCCAGCGGCCGGGGTGGCGGGGAGCTGTTTTTT. Residues: CASGRGGGELFF.